Following are 19 T cell receptor beta chains from one sample sequenced in a study of lymphopenia after photon versus proton radiotherapy. Assay: immunoSEQ multiplex PCR; the TCRdb copy retains only in-frame clones and omits some. The table shows 160,000 or so clones, with less than 90% occurring only once. The starting material was peripheral blood, obtained from a patient treated with photon-based radiotherapy. The receptors were gathered from a man aged 50 to 60 with gastric cancer.

This clone occurred many times. V gene TRBV21-1 combines with J gene TRBJ2-1; the table names TRBD2, a call not compared with the DNA. TRBV21-1 is deemed a pseudogene. The CDR3 consists of 19 residues. The CDR3 bases are TGTGCCAGCAGCTCGCGGACTAGCGGGAGGCCCTCGGGGAACAATGAGCAGTTCTTC. Protein sequence: CASSSRTSGRPSGNNEQFF.

The chain is built from TRBV19 and TRBJ2-3, with D unresolved. V was cut by 4 bases and J by 1 base, with 12 bases left in between. The CDR3 is 15 amino acids. Germline V gene lookup returns CDR1 LNHDA and CDR2 SQIVND (reference sequence). The chain's CDR3 is CASSNPSVRTDTQYF. As DNA, the CDR3 is TGTGCCAGTAGTAACCCGTCCGTGCGCACAGATACGCAGTATTTT.

In the case of this clone: This CDR3 is also generated by other DNA sequences in the sample. The chain has TRBV30 and TRBJ1-2; no reliable D call. V gave up 2 bases and J gave up 4 bases, with 5 bases separating them. Germline CDR1 GTSNPN, CDR2 SVGIG (reference sequence). The CDR3 spans 11 residues. CDR3 region: CAWSSTYGYTF. Here the CDR3 DNA reads TGTGCCTGGAGTAGCACCTATGGCTACACCTTC.

The chain is built from TRBV29-1 and TRBJ2-1; 12 bases match TRBD2. V was pared by 3 bases and J by 9 bases, with 9 bases of the junction left unmatched. Germline V CDR1 and CDR2: SQVTM, ANQGSEA. This CDR3 is 15 amino acids long. DNA for the CDR3: TGCAGCGTTGAGACGACTAGCGGGAGTAAAGCTGAGCAGTTCTTC. This translates into CSVETTSGSKAEQFF.

This clone occurred once. The V and J genes are TRBV7-2 and TRBJ2-7; possibly TRBD1 for D (5 bases). The CDR3 is made up of 13 amino acids. Germline V gives CDR1 SGHTA, CDR2 FQGNSA. The V end was cut by 3 bases, the J end by 5 bases, with 11 bases between. The CDR3: CASSFQGSNEQYF. CDR3 in DNA: TGTGCCAGCAGCTTTCAGGGTTCCAACGAGCAGTACTTC.

This chain joins TRBV5-1 and TRBJ1-4, with 8 bases identical to TRBD1. Germline V lookup: CDR1 SGHRS, CDR2 YFSETQ. Trimming at V came to 4 bases and at J to 3 bases, leaving 5 bases not matched to a gene. The CDR3 has 15 amino acids. CDR3 sequence reads: CASSPGQGPNEKLFF. CDR3 bases: TGCGCCAGCAGCCCTGGACAGGGACCTAATGAAAAACTGTTTTTT.

The CDR3, as DNA: TGTGCCAGCAGCTTAGGACTAGCGGGAAGCGAGCAGTACTTC. Translated, it gives CASSLGLAGSEQYF. The gene calls are TRBV7-2 and TRBJ2-7, with 11 bases identical to TRBD2. From germline, CDR1 is SGHTA and CDR2 FQGNSA. V was clipped by 1 base and J by 6 bases; unmatched bases: 2. This CDR3 contains 14 residues.

The gene calls are TRBV27 and TRBJ2-5; 12 bases line up with TRBD2. This CDR3 region has 15 residues. With V trimmed by 5 bases and J by 5 bases, 6 bases remained unmatched. Per the germline V gene, CDR1 is MNHEY and CDR2 is SMNVEV (reference sequence). The CDR3 DNA follows: TGTGCCAGCAGTCCCGGACTAGCGGGATGGGAGACCCAGTACTTC. This encodes CASSPGLAGWETQYF.

The count of this clone is one. This sequence joins TRBV7-9 and TRBJ2-5; 7 nucleotides match TRBD1. Germline CDR1 is SEHNR and CDR2 is FQNEAQ (reference sequence). This CDR3 contains 13 residues. Unmatched junction bases numbered 5, after V lost 5 bases and J lost 5 bases. In DNA form, the CDR3 reads TGTGCCAGCAGCCTCGACAGGGCTGAGACCCAGTACTTC. It yields the protein CASSLDRAETQYF.

V usage is TRBV7-9 and J usage is TRBJ2-1; TRBD2 agrees at 13 bases. This CDR3 is 16 amino acids long. Losses at the gene ends were 4 bases for V and 9 bases for J; bases not matched to a gene: 9. Germline-derived CDR1 and CDR2 are SEHNR and FQNEAQ (reference sequence). The CDR3 coding sequence is TGTGCCAGCAGCTCGCCGGGACTAGCGGGGAGGGGTGAGCAGTTCTTC. Protein product: CASSSPGLAGRGEQFF.

The chain joins TRBV11-2 to TRBJ2-2; no reliable D call. Trimming took 1 base from V and 0 from J, leaving 15 bases between them. Germline-derived CDR1 and CDR2 are SGHAT and FQNNGV. The CDR3 loop spans 18 amino acids. CDR3 sequence (DNA): TGTGCCAGCAGCTTAGTGGCAACTTCCTGGCCGAACACCGGGGAGCTGTTTTTT. Its translation: CASSLVATSWPNTGELFF. Full variable domain (missing parts from reference TRBV11-2 and TRBJ2-2): EAGVAQSPRYKIIEKRQSVAFWCNPISGHATLYWYQQILGQGPKLLIQFQNNGVVDDSQLPKDRFSAERLKGVDSTLKIQPAKLEDSAVYLCASSLVATSWPNTGELFFGEGSRLTVL.

The chain is built from TRBV7-9 and TRBJ2-2, with 10 positions matching TRBD2. The germline gives CDR1 SEHNR, CDR2 FQNEAQ (reference sequence). This CDR3 has 16 residues. V shed 6 bases, J shed 1 base, and the junction held 5 bases outside the gene matches. The CDR3 region is CASRSGTSENTGELFF. CDR3 nucleotides: TGTGCCAGCAGGTCCGGGACTAGCGAGAACACCGGGGAGCTGTTTTTT.

The chain has TRBV2 and TRBJ2-6; D is uncertain. Trimming shortened V by 5 bases and J by 2 bases, and 10 bases separated the two germline ends. The length of the CDR3 is 15 residues. Germline CDR1 is SNHLY and CDR2 is FYNNEI. This CDR3 is CASSRPTPGANVLTF. The CDR3 DNA follows: TGTGCCAGCAGTCGACCGACGCCTGGGGCCAACGTCCTGACTTTC.

V usage is TRBV30 and J usage is TRBJ2-2; TRBD2 might be the D (6 bases). This CDR3 contains 15 residues. Germline V gene sequence: CDR1 GTSNPN, CDR2 SVGIG (reference sequence). Trimming removed 4 bases at V and 6 bases at J, with 18 bases between. In nucleotides, the CDR3 is TGTGCCTGGACTTCGGGGGAGTTAGACGCCGGGGAGCTGTTTTTT. Translating gives CAWTSGELDAGELFF. Full variable domain (rest looked up from reference TRBV30 and TRBJ2-2): SQTIHQWPATLVQPVGSPLSLECTVEGTSNPNLYWYRQAAGRGLQLLFYSVGIGQISSEVPQNLSASRPQDRQFILSSKKLLLSDSGFYLCAWTSGELDAGELFFGEGSRLTVL.

The chain joins TRBV29-1 to TRBJ1-3; 8 nucleotides match TRBD1. Germline loops: CDR1 SQVTM, CDR2 ANQGSEA. CDR3 length: 13 amino acids. V was clipped by 6 bases and J by 0 bases; unmatched bases: 1. CDR3 residues: CSVTGGSGNTIYF. CDR3 in DNA: TGCAGCGTCACAGGGGGCTCTGGAAACACCATATATTTT.

The chain links TRBV4-2 to TRBJ2-1; 9 nucleotides align to TRBD2. After removal of 0 bases from V and 2 bases from J, the junction contained 8 bases not matched to a gene. There are 18 residues in the CDR3. Germline V gene data show CDR1 as LGHNA and CDR2 as YNFKEQ. CDR3 nucleotide sequence: TGTGCCAGCAGCCAAGAACATCTCTCTAGCGGGACCTACAATGAGCAGTTCTTC. Encoded protein: CASSQEHLSSGTYNEQFF.

The J gene is TRBJ1-2, the V gene TRBV6-5; a weak D match, TRBD1 (6 bases). The CDR3 runs 14 residues. The germline gives CDR1 MNHEY, CDR2 SVGAGI. Trimming took off 6 bases at V and 6 bases at J, with 17 bases between the two ends. The CDR3 sequence is CASSQLQGRDGYTF. CDR3 DNA sequence: TGTGCCAGCAGCCAACTACAGGGTAGGGATGGCTACACCTTC.

In this sample, this clone turned up once. This chain uses TRBV7-9 with TRBJ1-1; D uncertain. Trimming removed 3 bases from V and 4 bases from J, with 6 bases in between. CDR1 and CDR2 from the germline V gene are SEHNR and FQNEAQ (reference sequence). This CDR3 region has 12 residues. CDR3 sequence reads: CASSFGSTEAFF. CDR3 sequence (DNA): TGTGCCAGCAGCTTTGGAAGCACTGAAGCTTTCTTT.

The chain carries TRBV10-3 and TRBJ2-1; TRBD2 aligns across 10 bases. The CDR3 has 15 amino acids. CDR1 and CDR2 from the germline V gene are ENHRY and SYGVKD. The junction had 6 bases not matched to a gene; V was cut back by 5 bases and J by 5 bases. CDR3 nucleotide sequence: TGTGCCATCAGTAGGGGGACTAGCGCCAACAATGAGCAGTTCTTC. This gives the protein CAISRGTSANNEQFF.